Listed below are T cell receptor beta chains from one sample, sequenced in a study of blood T cells in healthy people across ages. MiXCR, applied by TCRdb to the 5' RACE reads, yields one record per CDR3 protein. This table holds about 780,000 distinct CDR3 sequences, less than 60% found once. Sequencing was carried out using blood. These receptor sequences come from a man at least 80 years old in good health. Each CDR3 is given with its conserved first and last residue. A D gene is named only where the DNA matches it firmly. Only part of the rows carry a size: once, few, many, or a class if the clone is expanded.

v_call	j_call	clone_size	d_call	cdr3_aa	cdr3_nt
TRBV11-2	TRBJ2-5	.	TRBD1	CASSTRTGGEETQYF	TGTGCCAGCAGCACCCGGACAGGGGGAGAGGAGACCCAGTACTTC
TRBV10-3	TRBJ2-7	.	TRBD1	CAISETGAPYEQYF	TGTGCCATCAGTGAGACAGGGGCACCCTACGAGCAGTACTTC
TRBV30	TRBJ2-3	.	.	CAWTQGNTQYF	TGTGCCTGGACGCAGGGCAATACGCAGTATTTT
TRBV7-2	TRBJ1-5	few	.	CASSPRDGNQPQHF	TGTGCCAGCAGCCCCAGGGACGGGAATCAGCCCCAGCATTTT
TRBV27	TRBJ2-1	.	TRBD2	CASGRLAGDYNEQFF	TGTGCCAGCGGACGACTAGCGGGAGACTACAATGAGCAGTTCTTC
TRBV29-1	TRBJ2-6	few	.	CSVEEAGAGANVLTF	TGCAGCGTAGAAGAAGCAGGGGCTGGGGCCAACGTCCTGACTTTC
TRBV29-1	TRBJ2-5	.	.	CSVDSIMMREQETQYF	TGCAGCGTTGATTCCATCATGATGCGGGAACAAGAGACCCAGTACTTC
TRBV12-3/TRBV12-4	TRBJ2-7	.	.	CASTEQAGGEQYF	TGTGCCAGCACCGAACAAGCGGGCGGCGAGCAGTACTTC
TRBV11-2	TRBJ1-2	.	.	CASSLASGFGYTF	TGTGCCAGCAGCTTAGCCTCGGGATTTGGCTACACCTTC
TRBV28	TRBJ2-1	once	.	CASSRLAGSEGETQFF	TGTGCCAGCAGTCGCCTTGCAGGTTCAGAGGGTGAGACCCAGTTCTTC
TRBV12-3/TRBV12-4	TRBJ2-1	.	TRBD1	CASSPGQGASNGQFF	TGTGCCAGCAGTCCGGGACAGGGGGCAAGCAATGGGCAGTTCTTC
TRBV9	TRBJ2-1	.	.	CASSVDGSTYNEQFF	TGTGCCAGCAGCGTAGACGGGTCTACCTACAATGAGCAGTTCTTC
TRBV20-1	TRBJ2-7	.	TRBD2	CSATSLREGRLTYEQYF	TGCAGTGCGACGTCCCTCCGGGAGGGCCGCTTAACCTACGAGCAGTACTTC
TRBV12-3/TRBV12-4	TRBJ2-2	few	.	CASSPDSFGTGELFF	TGTGCCAGCAGTCCCGACTCTTTTGGCACCGGGGAGCTGTTTTTT
TRBV7-2	TRBJ1-5	few	TRBD1	CASSSPGGGLGQPQHF	TGTGCCAGCAGCTCTCCAGGAGGGGGCCTAGGACAGCCCCAGCATTTT
TRBV9	TRBJ2-1	.	TRBD2	CASSVGGGLGQFF	TGTGCCAGCAGCGTAGGCGGGGGGCTGGGGCAGTTCTTC
TRBV2	TRBJ2-4	few	TRBD1	CASSEWAGGSKNIQYF	TGTGCCAGCAGTGAATGGGCAGGGGGCAGCAAAAACATTCAGTACTTC
TRBV24-1	TRBJ1-5	.	TRBD1	CATSETPRGLGNQPQHF	TGTGCCACCAGTGAGACACCAAGGGGGCTGGGCAATCAGCCCCAGCATTTT
TRBV20-1	TRBJ2-3	.	TRBD1	CSANGQGDRDTQYF	TGCAGTGCTAACGGACAGGGAGATAGAGATACGCAGTATTTT
TRBV9	TRBJ2-1	.	TRBD1	CASSAGQRVDEQFF	TGTGCCAGCAGCGCGGGACAGAGGGTTGATGAGCAGTTCTTC
TRBV7-9	TRBJ2-3	.	TRBD2	CASSLKTGGPGTDTQYF	TGTGCCAGCAGCTTAAAAACGGGAGGGCCAGGCACAGATACGCAGTATTTT